Below are 11 T cell receptor beta chains sequenced from a single sample in a study of response to subunit inactivated influenza vaccine listed by TCRdb under 2018. Library preparation employed RT-PCR. Sequencing relied on an Illumina HiSeq 2500. TCRdb reanalyzed the raw reads on its own, using fastp at Q25 for trimming and MiXCR for clone calling, and kept in-frame beta chains. Each record represents a unique CDR3 protein, reported with the most common genes and DNA among its rows. This sample comprises 500,000 to 600,000 distinct CDR3 sequences, 12% of them detected only once. The leading ten clones occupy roughly a tenth of the sample. Sample: PBMCs from blood, taken on the day of vaccination. The origin of the receptors is a man aged 50-60 years who received an inactivated influenza vaccine. Donor details come from another sample of the same person, matched by shared clones.

The V call is TRBV6-2 or TRBV6-3, the J call TRBJ2-1; 12 nucleotides agree with TRBD2. V dropped 6 bases and J dropped 6; count of bases not matched to a gene: 12. Germline CDR1 reads MNHEY; CDR2 reads SVGEGT. This CDR3 is 17 amino acids long. CDR3 DNA: TGTGCCAGCAGACCTAGCGGGAGGGCTGGTACGTTCAATGAGCAGTTCTTC. Protein product: CASRPSGRAGTFNEQFF.

V is TRBV7-2 and J is TRBJ2-7, with D possibly being TRBD2 (6 bases). The CDR3 totals 14 residues. Germline-derived CDR1 and CDR2 are SGHTA and FQGNSA. V was shortened by 3 bases and J by 6 bases, with 15 bases between the two germline ends. The CDR3 sequence is CASSFGTPFGEQYF. The CDR3 DNA follows: TGTGCCAGCAGCTTCGGGACTCCCTTCGGCGAGCAGTACTTC.

The rearrangement uses TRBV20-1 and TRBJ1-5; 8 nucleotides line up with TRBD1. Losses at the gene ends were 0 bases for V and 4 bases for J; bases not matched to a gene: 8. CDR3 size: 16 residues. Germline loops: CDR1 DFQATT, CDR2 SNEGSKA (reference sequence). In DNA, the CDR3 is TGCAGTGCTAGAGAGCAGGGGGCTTTTTCTAATCAGCCCCAGCATTTT. Its translation is CSAREQGAFSNQPQHF.

This clonotype came up a few times. The CDR3: CASSQGLAGGSTGELFF. The DNA of the CDR3 is TGCGCCAGCAGCCAGGGACTAGCGGGAGGTAGCACCGGGGAGCTGTTTTTT. The chain has TRBV4-3 and TRBJ2-2, with 15 bases aligning to TRBD2. Germline V gene sequence: CDR1 LGHNA, CDR2 YSLEER. V lost 3 bases to trimming and J lost 4 bases; unmatched junction nucleotides: 3. CDR3 size: 17 residues.

This clonotype occurred a few times. This chain links TRBV6-2 or TRBV6-3 with TRBJ1-1; a possible D gene is TRBD1 (6 bases). CDR3 length: 13 amino acids. CDR1 is MNHEY, CDR2 SVGEGT, per germline. Trimming shortened V by 6 bases and J by 4 bases, and 12 bases separated the two germline ends. CDR3 sequence: CASRLGGATEAFF. CDR3 DNA: TGTGCCAGCAGGCTTGGGGGCGCCACTGAAGCTTTCTTT.

The table lists this clonotype with a few counts. V and J are TRBV6-2 or TRBV6-3 and TRBJ2-7; TRBD1 matches at 7 bases. This CDR3 is built from 15 residues. Germline CDR1 MNHEY, CDR2 SVGEGT. Germline trimming cut 6 bases from V and 2 bases from J; bases unmatched to any gene: 10. The CDR3 protein is CASRIHIGTAYEQYF. The CDR3 DNA reads as TGTGCCAGCAGGATACACATCGGGACAGCCTACGAGCAGTACTTC.

This clonotype was recorded a few times. The V call is TRBV5-1, the J call TRBJ2-7; 11 nucleotides line up with TRBD2. The CDR3 runs 14 residues. Germline assignment: CDR1 SGHRS and CDR2 YFSETQ. Trimming at V came to 4 bases and at J to 4 bases, leaving 4 bases not matched to a gene. For the CDR3, the DNA is TGCGCCAGCAGCCTGGGACTAGCGGAGTACGAGCAGTACTTC. Its translation: CASSLGLAEYEQYF. Full variable domain (missing parts from reference TRBV5-1 and TRBJ2-7): KAGVTQTPRYLIKTRGQQVTLSCSPISGHRSVSWYQQTPGQGLQFLFEYFSETQRNKGNFPGRFSGRQFSNSRSEMNVSTLELGDSALYLCASSLGLAEYEQYFGPGTRLTVT.

Of note for this clonotype: This may be a read error, as it is one base from a much larger clone. This rearrangement joins TRBV6-2 or TRBV6-3 to TRBJ2-7, with D possibly TRBD1 on 5 matching bases. With the DNA end fitting TRBJ2-1 better, the J assignment may be wrong. The CDR3 spans 13 residues. CDR1 MNHEY and CDR2 SVGEGT come from the germline V gene. The chain's CDR3 is CASSRTDIYEQFF. Here the CDR3 DNA reads TGTGCCAGCAGCCGGACGGACATCTACGAGCAGTTCTTC.

In its sample, this clonotype was seen many times. This chain uses TRBV28 with TRBJ2-7; 12 bases align to TRBD2. The CDR3 is 16 residues long. J was trimmed by 6 bases and V by 10 bases; bases with no gene match: 16. Germline values: CDR1 MDHEN, CDR2 SYDVKM. CDR3 DNA: TGTGCCATCAAAAGGCTAGCGGGAGGGCTCTCTGGCGAGCAGTACTTC. Amino acid sequence: CAIKRLAGGLSGEQYF.

This clonotype has a handful of counts. The chain carries TRBV7-2 and TRBJ2-1, with 13 positions matching TRBD2. The germline gives CDR1 SGHTA, CDR2 FQGNSA. The V gene end was trimmed by 6 bases and the J gene end by 8 bases; junction bases not matched to a gene: 7. The CDR3 spans 15 residues. CDR3 bases: TGTGCCAGCAGACCTGGACTAGCGGGAGCGCATGAGCAGTTCTTC. It encodes CASRPGLAGAHEQFF.

The chain has TRBV7-2 and TRBJ2-7; tentative D call: TRBD1 (5 bases). Between the trimmed V and J ends, which lost 4 bases and 3 bases, there was a span of 16 bases. The CDR3 is 15 residues long. The germline gives CDR1 SGHTA, CDR2 FQGNSA. The CDR3, as DNA: TGTGCCAGCAGCTCCATAGGGGTAAATGTCTACGAGCAGTACTTC. It specifies CASSSIGVNVYEQYF.